This T cell receptor (beta chain) came from a study of T-cell reconstitution after alpha-beta-depleted transplantation in children. After removal of 3 bases from V and 7 bases from J, the junction contained 17 bases not matched to a gene. Germline lookup yields CDR1 DFQATT and CDR2 SNEGSKA (reference sequence). The CDR3 spans 16 residues. Preparation of the TCRbeta library involved a method that used unique molecular identifiers. TCRdb re-analysed the PCR reads in MiXCR, keeping a single row per CDR3 protein. This sample carries 200,000 to 300,000 distinct CDR3 sequences, about 12% of them seen once, and the ten largest clones take about 2.4%. The sample holds many counts of this clonotype.

The TCR sequence derives from a human donor who donated a stem cell graft to a child with acute lymphoblastic leukemia. Here the sequenced sample was PBMCs from the stem cell graft donor, taken from the stem cell graft. This sequence joins TRBV20-1 and TRBJ2-7; TRBD2 matches 8 bases. CDR3 sequence: CSASAPASGLEGEQYF. CDR3 sequence (DNA): TGCAGTGCTAGTGCCCCCGCTAGCGGGCTCGAGGGGGAGCAGTACTTC.